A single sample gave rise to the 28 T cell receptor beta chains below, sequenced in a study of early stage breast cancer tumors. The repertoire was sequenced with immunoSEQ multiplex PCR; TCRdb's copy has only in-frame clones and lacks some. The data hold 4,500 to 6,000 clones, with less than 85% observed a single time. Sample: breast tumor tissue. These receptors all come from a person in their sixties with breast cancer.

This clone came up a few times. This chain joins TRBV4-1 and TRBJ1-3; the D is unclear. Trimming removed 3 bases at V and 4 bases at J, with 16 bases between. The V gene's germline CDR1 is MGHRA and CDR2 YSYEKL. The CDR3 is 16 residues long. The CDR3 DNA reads TGCGCCAGCAGCCAGACAACCGGCCTGACCGGAAACACCATATATTTT. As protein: CASSQTTGLTGNTIYF.

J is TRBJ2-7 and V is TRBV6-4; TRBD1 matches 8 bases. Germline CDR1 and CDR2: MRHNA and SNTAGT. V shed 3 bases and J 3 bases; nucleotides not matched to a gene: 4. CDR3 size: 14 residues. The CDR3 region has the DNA TGTGCCAGCAGTGAAGGTGGGACAGGCTACGAGCAGTACTTC. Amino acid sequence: CASSEGGTGYEQYF.

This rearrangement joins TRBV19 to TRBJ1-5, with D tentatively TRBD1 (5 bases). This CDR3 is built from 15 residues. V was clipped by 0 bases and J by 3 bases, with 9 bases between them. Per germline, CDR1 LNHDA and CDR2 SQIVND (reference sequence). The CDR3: CASSIEQVNNQPQHF. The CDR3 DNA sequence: TGTGCCAGTAGTATAGAACAGGTGAACAATCAGCCCCAGCATTTT.

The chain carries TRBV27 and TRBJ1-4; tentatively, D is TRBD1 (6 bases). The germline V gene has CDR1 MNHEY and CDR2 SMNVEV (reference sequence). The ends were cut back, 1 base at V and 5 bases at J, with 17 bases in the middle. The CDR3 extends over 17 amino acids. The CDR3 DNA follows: TGTGCCAGCAGTTTATTCGTCCGGGGGACAAGCAATGAAAAACTGTTTTTT. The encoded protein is CASSLFVRGTSNEKLFF.

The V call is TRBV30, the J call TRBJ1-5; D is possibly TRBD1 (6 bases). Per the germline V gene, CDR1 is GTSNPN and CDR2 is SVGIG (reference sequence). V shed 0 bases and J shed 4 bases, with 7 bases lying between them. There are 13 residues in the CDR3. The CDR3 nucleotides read TGTGCCTGGAGTGTAGGGGGTAATCAGCCCCAGCATTTT. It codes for CAWSVGGNQPQHF.

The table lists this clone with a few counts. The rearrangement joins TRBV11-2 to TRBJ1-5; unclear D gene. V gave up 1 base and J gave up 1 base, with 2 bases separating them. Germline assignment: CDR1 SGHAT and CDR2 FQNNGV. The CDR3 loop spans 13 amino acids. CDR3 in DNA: TGTGCCAGCAGCTTAGCCAGCAATCAGCCCCAGCATTTT. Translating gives CASSLASNQPQHF.

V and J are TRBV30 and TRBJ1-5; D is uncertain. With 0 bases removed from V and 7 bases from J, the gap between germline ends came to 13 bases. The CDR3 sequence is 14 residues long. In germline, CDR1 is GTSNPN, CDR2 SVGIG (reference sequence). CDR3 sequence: CAWSVSGPGQPQHF. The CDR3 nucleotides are TGTGCCTGGAGTGTATCCGGGCCAGGACAGCCCCAGCATTTT.

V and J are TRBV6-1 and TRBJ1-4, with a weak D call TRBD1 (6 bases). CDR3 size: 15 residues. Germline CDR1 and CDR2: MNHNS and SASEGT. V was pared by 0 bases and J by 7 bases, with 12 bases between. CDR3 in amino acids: CASSEAGGGSEKLFF. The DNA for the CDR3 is TGTGCCAGCAGTGAAGCGGGAGGGGGGAGTGAAAAACTGTTTTTT.

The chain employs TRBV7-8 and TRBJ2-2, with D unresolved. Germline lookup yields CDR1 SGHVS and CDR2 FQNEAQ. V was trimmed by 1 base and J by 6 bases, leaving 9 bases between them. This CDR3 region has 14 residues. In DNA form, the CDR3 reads TGTGCCAGCAGCTTAGTTCGATCGGCCGGGGAGCTGTTTTTT. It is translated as CASSLVRSAGELFF.

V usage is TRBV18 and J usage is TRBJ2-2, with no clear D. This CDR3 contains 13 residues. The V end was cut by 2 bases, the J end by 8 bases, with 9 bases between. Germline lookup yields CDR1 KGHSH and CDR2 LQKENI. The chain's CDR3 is CASSPGSLGELFF. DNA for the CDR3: TGTGCCAGCTCACCAGGATCGCTGGGGGAGCTGTTTTTT.

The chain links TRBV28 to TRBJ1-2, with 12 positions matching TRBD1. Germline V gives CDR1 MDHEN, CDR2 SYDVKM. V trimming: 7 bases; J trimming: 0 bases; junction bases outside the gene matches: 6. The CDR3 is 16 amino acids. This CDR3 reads CASTTGQGATNYGYTF. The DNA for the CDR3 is TGTGCCAGCACCACGGGACAGGGGGCGACTAACTATGGCTACACCTTC.

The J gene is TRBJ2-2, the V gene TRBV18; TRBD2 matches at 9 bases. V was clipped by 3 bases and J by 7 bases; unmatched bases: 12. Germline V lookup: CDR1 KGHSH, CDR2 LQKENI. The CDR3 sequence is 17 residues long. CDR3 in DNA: TGTGCCAGCTCACCCCCAGCGGGAGGCGAGTACGTCGGGGAGCTGTTTTTT. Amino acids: CASSPPAGGEYVGELFF.

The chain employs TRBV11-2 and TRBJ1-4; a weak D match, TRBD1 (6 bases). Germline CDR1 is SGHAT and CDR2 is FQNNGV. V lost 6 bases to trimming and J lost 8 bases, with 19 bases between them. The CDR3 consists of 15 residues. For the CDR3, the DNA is TGTGCCAGCAGTTCTACAAACAGGGTAGGGGAAAAACTGTTTTTT. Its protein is CASSSTNRVGEKLFF.

DNA of the CDR3: TGTGCCAGCAGCTTAGGACTCGGCCTGAACTCTGGAAACACCATATATTTT. It codes for CASSLGLGLNSGNTIYF. The V call is TRBV7-8, the J call TRBJ1-3, with no clear D. The germline gives CDR1 SGHVS, CDR2 FQNEAQ. Trimming took 1 base from V and 0 from J, leaving 13 bases between them. The CDR3 is made up of 17 amino acids.

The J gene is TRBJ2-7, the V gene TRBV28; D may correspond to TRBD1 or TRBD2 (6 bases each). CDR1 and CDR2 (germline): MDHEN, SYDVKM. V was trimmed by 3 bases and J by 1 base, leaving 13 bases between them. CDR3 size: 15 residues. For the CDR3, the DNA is TGTGCCAGCAGTTTGTTCGGGGGCCCGTCCTACGAGCAGTACTTC. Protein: CASSLFGGPSYEQYF.

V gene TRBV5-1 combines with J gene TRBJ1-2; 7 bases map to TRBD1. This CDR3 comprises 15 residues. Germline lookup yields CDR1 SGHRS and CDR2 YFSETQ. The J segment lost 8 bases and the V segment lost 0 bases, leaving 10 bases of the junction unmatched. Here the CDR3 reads CASSLEFQGGSGYTF. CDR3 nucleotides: TGCGCCAGCAGCTTGGAATTTCAGGGGGGATCCGGCTACACCTTC.

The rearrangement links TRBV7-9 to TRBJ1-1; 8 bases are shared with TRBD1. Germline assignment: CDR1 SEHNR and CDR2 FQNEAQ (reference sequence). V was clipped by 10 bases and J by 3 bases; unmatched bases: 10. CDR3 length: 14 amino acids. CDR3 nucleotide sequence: TGTGCCACCAAGCCCCAGGGGGCGGACACTGAAGCTTTCTTT. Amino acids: CATKPQGADTEAFF.

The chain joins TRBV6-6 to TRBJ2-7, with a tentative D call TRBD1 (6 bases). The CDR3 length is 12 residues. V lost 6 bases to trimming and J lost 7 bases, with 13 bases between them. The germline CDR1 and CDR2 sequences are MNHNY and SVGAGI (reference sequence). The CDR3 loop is CASRQQGAEQYF. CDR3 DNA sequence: TGTGCCAGCAGACAACAGGGCGCAGAGCAGTACTTC.

CDR3 nucleotides: TGCGCCAGCAGCTTGGGACAGGGGCCGAACACTGAAGCTTTCTTT. It encodes CASSLGQGPNTEAFF. This chain uses TRBV5-1 with TRBJ1-1; TRBD1 aligns across 8 bases. The length of the CDR3 is 15 residues. The V gene end was trimmed by 0 bases and the J gene end by 1 base; junction bases not matched to a gene: 2. Germline values: CDR1 SGHRS, CDR2 YFSETQ.

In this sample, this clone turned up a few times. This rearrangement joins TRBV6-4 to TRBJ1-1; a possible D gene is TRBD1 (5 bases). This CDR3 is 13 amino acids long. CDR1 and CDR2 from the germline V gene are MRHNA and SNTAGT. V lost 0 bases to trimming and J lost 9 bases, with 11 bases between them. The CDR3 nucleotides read TGTGCCAGCAGTGACTCTTTTGGGGGGAAAGCTTTCTTT. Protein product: CASSDSFGGKAFF.

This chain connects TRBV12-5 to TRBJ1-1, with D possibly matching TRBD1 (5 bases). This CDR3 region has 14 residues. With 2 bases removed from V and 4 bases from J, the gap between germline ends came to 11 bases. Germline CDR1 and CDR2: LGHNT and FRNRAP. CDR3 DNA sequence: TGTGCTAGTGGTTTGTTCGGGGGGGGCACTGAAGCTTTCTTT. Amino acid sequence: CASGLFGGGTEAFF.

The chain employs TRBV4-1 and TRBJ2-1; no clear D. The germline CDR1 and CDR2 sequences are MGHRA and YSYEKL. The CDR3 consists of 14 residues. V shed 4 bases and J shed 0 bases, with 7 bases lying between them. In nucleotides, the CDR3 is TGCGCCAGCAGCCTCGATTCCTCCTACAATGAGCAGTTCTTC. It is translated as CASSLDSSYNEQFF.

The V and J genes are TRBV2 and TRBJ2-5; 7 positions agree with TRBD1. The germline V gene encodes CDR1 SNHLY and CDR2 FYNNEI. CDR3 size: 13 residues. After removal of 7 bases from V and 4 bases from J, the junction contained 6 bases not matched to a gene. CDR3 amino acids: CASIRDRRETQYF. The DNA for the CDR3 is TGTGCCAGCATAAGGGACAGACGAGAGACCCAGTACTTC.

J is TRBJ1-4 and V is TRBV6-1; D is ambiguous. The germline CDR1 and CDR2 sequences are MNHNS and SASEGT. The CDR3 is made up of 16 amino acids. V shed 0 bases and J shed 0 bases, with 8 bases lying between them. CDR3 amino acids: CASSEAAVTTNEKLFF. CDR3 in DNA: TGTGCCAGCAGTGAAGCGGCAGTAACAACTAATGAAAAACTGTTTTTT.

CDR3 nucleotide sequence: TGCAGCGTGGGACAGGGGGTTGATACGCAGTATTTT. Its protein product is CSVGQGVDTQYF. The rearrangement links TRBV29-1 to TRBJ2-3; 11 bases agree with TRBD1. The CDR3 has 12 residues. Germline CDR1 reads SQVTM; CDR2 reads ANQGSEA. V gave up 6 bases and J gave up 6 bases; unmatched junction bases: 2.

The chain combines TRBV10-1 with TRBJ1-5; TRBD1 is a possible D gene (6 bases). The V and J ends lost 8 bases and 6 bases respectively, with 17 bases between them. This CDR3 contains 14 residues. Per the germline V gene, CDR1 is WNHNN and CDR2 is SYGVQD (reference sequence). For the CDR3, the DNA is TGCGCCAGCGTCAGGGGTCCCGTGGGTCAGCCCCAGCATTTT. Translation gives CASVRGPVGQPQHF.

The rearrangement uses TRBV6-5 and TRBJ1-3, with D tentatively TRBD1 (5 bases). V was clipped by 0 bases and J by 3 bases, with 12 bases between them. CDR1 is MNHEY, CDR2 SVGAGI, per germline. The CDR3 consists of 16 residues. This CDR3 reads CASSYSTQGGGNTIYF. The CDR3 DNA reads TGTGCCAGCAGTTACTCGACGCAGGGTGGTGGAAACACCATATATTTT.

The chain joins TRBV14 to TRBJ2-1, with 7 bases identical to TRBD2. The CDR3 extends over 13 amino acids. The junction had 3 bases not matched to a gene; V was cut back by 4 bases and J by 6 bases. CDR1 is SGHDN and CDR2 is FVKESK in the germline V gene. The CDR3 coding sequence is TGTGCCAGCAGCCCGAGACTAGCCAATGAGCAGTTCTTC. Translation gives CASSPRLANEQFF.